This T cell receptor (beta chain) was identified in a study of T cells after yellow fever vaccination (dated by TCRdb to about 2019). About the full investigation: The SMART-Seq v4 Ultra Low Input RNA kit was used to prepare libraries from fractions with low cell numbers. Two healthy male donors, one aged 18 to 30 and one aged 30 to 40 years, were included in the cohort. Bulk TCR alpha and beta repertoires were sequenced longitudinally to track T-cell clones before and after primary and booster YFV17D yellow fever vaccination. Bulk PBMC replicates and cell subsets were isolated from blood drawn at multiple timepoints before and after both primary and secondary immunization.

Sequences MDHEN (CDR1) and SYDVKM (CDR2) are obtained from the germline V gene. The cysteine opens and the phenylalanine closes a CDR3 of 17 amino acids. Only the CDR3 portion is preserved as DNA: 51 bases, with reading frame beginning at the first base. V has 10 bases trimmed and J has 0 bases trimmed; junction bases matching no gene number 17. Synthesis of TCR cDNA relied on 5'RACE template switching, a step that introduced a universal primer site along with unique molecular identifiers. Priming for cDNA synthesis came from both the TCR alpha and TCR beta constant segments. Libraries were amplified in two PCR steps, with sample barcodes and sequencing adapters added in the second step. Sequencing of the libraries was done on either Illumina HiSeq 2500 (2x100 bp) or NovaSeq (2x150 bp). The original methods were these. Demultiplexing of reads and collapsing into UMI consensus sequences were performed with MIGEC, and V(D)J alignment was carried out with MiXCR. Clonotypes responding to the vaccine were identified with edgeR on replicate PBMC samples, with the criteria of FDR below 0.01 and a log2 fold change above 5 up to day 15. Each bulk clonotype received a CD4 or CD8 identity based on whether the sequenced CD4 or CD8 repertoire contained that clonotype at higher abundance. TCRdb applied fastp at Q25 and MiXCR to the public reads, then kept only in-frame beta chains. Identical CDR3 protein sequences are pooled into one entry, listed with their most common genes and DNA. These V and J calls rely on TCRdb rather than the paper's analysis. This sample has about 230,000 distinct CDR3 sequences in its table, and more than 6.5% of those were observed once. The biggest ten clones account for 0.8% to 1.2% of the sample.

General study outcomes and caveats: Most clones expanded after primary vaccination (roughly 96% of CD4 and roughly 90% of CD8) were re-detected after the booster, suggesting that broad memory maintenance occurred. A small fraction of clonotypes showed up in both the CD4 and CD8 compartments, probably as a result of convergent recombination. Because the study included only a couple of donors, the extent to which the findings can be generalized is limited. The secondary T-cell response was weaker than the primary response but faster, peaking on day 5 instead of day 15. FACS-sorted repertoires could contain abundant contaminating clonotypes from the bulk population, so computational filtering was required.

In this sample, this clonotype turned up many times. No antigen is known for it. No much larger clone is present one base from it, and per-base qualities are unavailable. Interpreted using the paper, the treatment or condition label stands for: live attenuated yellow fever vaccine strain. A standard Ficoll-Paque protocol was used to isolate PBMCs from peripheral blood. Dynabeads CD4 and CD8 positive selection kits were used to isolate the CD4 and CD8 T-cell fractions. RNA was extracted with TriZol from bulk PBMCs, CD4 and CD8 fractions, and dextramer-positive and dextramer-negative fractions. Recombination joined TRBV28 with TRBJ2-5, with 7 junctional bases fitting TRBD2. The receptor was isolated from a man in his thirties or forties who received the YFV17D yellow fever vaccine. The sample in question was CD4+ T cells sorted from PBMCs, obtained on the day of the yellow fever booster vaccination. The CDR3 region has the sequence CATTQTERGLDQETQYF. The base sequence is TGTGCCACCACTCAAACTGAGCGGGGTCTAGACCAAGAGACCCAGTACTTC.